This section outlines one T cell receptor (beta chain) sequence together with its context. Antigen unknown. The data were obtained in a study of T cells after yellow fever vaccination. Findings and limits, study-wide: Within FACS-sorted repertoires, abundant clonotypes contaminating from the bulk population could be present.

TCRdb called the 5' RACE reads again in MiXCR, with one record for every CDR3 protein. This sample has just under 600,000 distinct CDR3 sequences, with less than 15% found just once. This CDR3 has 15 amino acids. The germline V gene has CDR1 LNHDA and CDR2 SQIVND (reference sequence). Trimming removed 5 bases from V and 3 bases from J, with 14 bases in between. This specimen consisted of PBMCs, obtained on the day of the yellow fever booster vaccination. The sequence derives from a man younger than 45 who received the YFV17D yellow fever vaccine. The chain uses TRBV19 and TRBJ1-5; D perhaps matches TRBD1 (5 bases). In DNA form, the CDR3 reads TGTGCCAGTAGTGGGGGTGGGACGGACAATCAGCCCCAGCATTTT. This sequence encodes CASSGGGTDNQPQHF. Full variable domain (outside the CDR3, taken from reference TRBV19 and TRBJ1-5): DGGITQSPKYLFRKEGQNVTLSCEQNLNHDAMYWYRQDPGQGLRLIYYSQIVNDFQKGDIAEGYSVSREKKESFPLTVTSAQKNPTAFYLCASSGGGTDNQPQHFGDGTRLSIL.